This T cell receptor (beta chain) was recorded in a study of shared clonotypes between healthy human individuals (dated by TCRdb to the early 2020s). Regarding the study in general: The cohort included a few men and two women between 18 and 49 years of age. For each donor, CD4 naive and CD4 memory were each run on three plates, CD8 naive on two plates, and CD8 memory on one plate. The study deeply sequenced blood TCR repertoires of five healthy adults to estimate repertoire size and the extent of clonotype sharing between individuals. To increase sequencing depth and limit assay-specific biases, different laboratories used diverse techniques to prepare libraries and sequence TCR repertoires. Each donor's leukapheresis produced roughly between about 0.85 and 10 billion PBMCs.

Using the deep immunoSEQ assay, TCR CDR3 regions were amplified from genomic DNA by multiplex PCR. Extracted genomic DNA from each cell subset was spread evenly across all wells of several immunoSEQ 96-well plates, with each plate serving as a replicate. For sorted subsets, each replicate PCR was loaded with about 0.2 ug genomic DNA, equivalent to about 30,000 T cell genomes. The purified libraries were quantified using a Qubit 3.0 fluorometer, sized with a Bioanalyzer 2100, and then quantified again using the KAPA Library Quantification kit. Every immunoSEQ 96-well plate was sequenced on a separate single-read 150-cycle Illumina NextSeq 550 flow cell. On the study's bioinformatics: The immunoSEQ output contained only junctional sequences without quality scores, so filtering could not match that applied to full-length reads. Sequences were annotated with PyIR, a Python wrapper for IgBLAST v1.9, using IMGT germline references to assign V/J genes and CDR3. Any read was removed if the V/J assignment was weak (E-value above 1e-6), the CDR3 was missing, or the read contained stop codons, out-of-frame junctions, or ambiguous translated residues. V3J clonotypes were defined as sequences sharing the same inferred V gene, J gene, and CDR3 amino acid sequence. Percentage overlap between repertoires was computed as shared unique clonotypes divided by the size of the smaller repertoire. RTK rarefaction, the Chao1 estimator, and Recon v2.1 estimates of unobserved clonotypes were used to assess repertoire richness. OLGA was used to compute generation probabilities for all TCRbeta clonotypes that the gDNA method yielded from a handful of donors. TCRdb stores this immuneACCESS table with in-frame sequences only. Part of the clones is absent; in the studies checked, under half of the shortfall reflects unresolved V genes, and no reason is known for the rest. For V, J and clone size, that table is used; D and trimming come from the DNA. The sample table shows approximately 2.5 million clones, and around nine tenths are seen once. Over 0.12% of the sample comes from the top ten.

The donors were healthy, HIV-negative adults with no recently reported acute infections or vaccinations. Every donor was a Caucasian adult living in Nashville, Tennessee, USA. Magnetic negative selection was used to enrich CD4+ T cells, after which naive cells were positively selected on CD45RA and the negative fraction became the memory subset. After blood collection by leukapheresis, PBMCs were isolated using Ficoll-Histopaque density gradient centrifugation and then cryopreserved in the vapor phase of liquid nitrogen. Analytical flow cytometry was used to check the purity and quantity of each magnetically sorted T cell population. Genomic DNA was isolated from every sorted fraction and measured by UV absorbance on a Nanodrop 2000c. Overall study results and their limits: Compared with non-shared clonotypes, the clonotypes found in all four sorted-subset donors had higher generation probabilities. Naive subsets generally had larger estimated clonotype richness than memory subsets did. Sampling was restricted to blood, and TCR repertoires in tissues likely differ from the TCR repertoires found in blood. Rarefaction of sorted-subset datasets indicated incomplete sequencing despite the large sequencing depth. Sharing across a few donors was observed for 5% to 6.5% of naive CD4, over 3% of naive CD8, 2% to 2.5% of memory CD4, and about 0.38% of memory CD8 clonotypes. Because the study included only a small number of donors, the genetic and exposure-history diversity represented was limited. Based on pairwise subsampling, the degree of clonotype sharing among donors was expected to be affected by sequencing depth.

V drops 5 bases and J drops 2 bases, leaving 13 bases in between. From the cysteine up to the phenylalanine, the CDR3 has a length of 14 residues. Of the read, only the CDR3 DNA is kept; its 42 bases are in frame from base 1. The germline V gene provides CDR1 MNHEY and CDR2 SVGAGI. A note on this clone: Its binding antigen is unknown. Base qualities are not recorded, but no much larger clone differs from it by a single base.

The sequenced material came from naive CD4+ T cells sorted from blood. The sample's cell subset or site label, in plain terms: CD45RA+ positively selected. The TCR comes from a man in his late teens or twenties in good health. Recombination connected TRBV6-5 to TRBJ2-7; the D gene is possibly TRBD1 or TRBD2, with 5 bases matching each. The DNA sequence is given as TGTGCCAGCAGTACCCGGGACCGACCCTACGAGCAGTACTTC. The resulting protein is CASSTRDRPYEQYF.